The 23 T cell receptor beta chains below all came from one sample that was sequenced in a study of T cells in Graves' hyperthyroidism and ophthalmopathy. Amplified TCR beta CDR3 regions derived from RNA transcripts. The HTBI primer set served for first-round RT-PCR of the TCR CDR3. MiXCR, run by TCRdb on the multiplex PCR reads, gives a single entry per CDR3 protein. The table records roughly 570,000 distinct CDR3 sequences, around 46% of them present only once. Sequenced: peripheral blood or thyroid tissue (not recorded which). These TCRs come from an adult woman with Graves' disease, either hyperthyroidism or ophthalmopathy (not recorded which).

This clonotype occurred many times. The chain carries TRBV5-1 and TRBJ1-6, with 11 bases matching TRBD1. Trimming took 0 bases from V and 10 from J; bases not matched to a gene: 3. There are 15 residues in the CDR3. Germline V CDR1 and CDR2: SGHRS, YFSETQ. CDR3 nucleotide sequence: TGCGCCAGCAGCTTGGGGGACAGGGGGATCTCACCCCTCCACTTT. Translating gives CASSLGDRGISPLHF. Using reference TRBV5-1 and TRBJ1-6 for the parts outside the CDR3, the full variable domain is KAGVTQTPRYLIKTRGQQVTLSCSPISGHRSVSWYQQTPGQGLQFLFEYFSETQRNKGNFPGRFSGRQFSNSRSEMNVSTLELGDSALYLCASSLGDRGISPLHFGNGTRLTVT.

The J gene is TRBJ2-7, the V gene TRBV5-4; weak D call: TRBD2 (6 bases). Germline V gene lookup returns CDR1 SGHNT and CDR2 YYREEE (reference sequence). Deletions cut 5 bases from V and 2 bases from J, with 11 bases between. The CDR3 spans 13 residues. The CDR3 DNA reads as TGTGCCAGCAGTTACCCGGGGGCCTACGAGCAGTACTTC. It yields the protein CASSYPGAYEQYF.

The V gene is TRBV2, the J gene TRBJ1-5, with D unresolved. The CDR3 loop spans 15 amino acids. V was clipped by 6 bases and J by 3 bases, with 15 bases between them. CDR1 is SNHLY, CDR2 FYNNEI, per germline. The CDR3: CASSPGPDYNQPQHF. As DNA, the CDR3 is TGTGCCAGCAGCCCTGGACCGGACTACAATCAGCCCCAGCATTTT.

For this clonotype: A much larger clonotype is one base distant, so this may be a read error. The chain links TRBV29-1 to TRBJ1-1; 7 bases match TRBD1. The CDR3 has 13 residues. Per germline, CDR1 SQVTM and CDR2 ANQGSEA. CDR3 sequence reads: CSVERQGVRIALF. In nucleotides, the CDR3 is TGCAGCGTTGAAAGGCAGGGGGTGAGGATTGCTCTCTTT.

Many counts were recorded for this clonotype. The chain is built from TRBV29-1 and TRBJ2-7, with 12 bases aligning to TRBD2. CDR3 size: 12 residues. The germline V gene encodes CDR1 SQVTM and CDR2 ANQGSEA. V lost 3 bases, J lost 7 bases, and 1 base stayed unmatched. CDR3 region: CSVDLAGGEQYF. CDR3 bases: TGCAGCGTTGATCTAGCGGGAGGGGAGCAGTACTTC.

The genes are TRBV7-2 and TRBJ1-1; 9 bases match TRBD1. Germline V gives CDR1 SGHTA, CDR2 FQGNSA. This CDR3 spans 16 amino acids. V lost 2 bases and J lost 2; bases outside the gene matches: 6. CDR3 protein: CASSLRTGQGNTEAFF. The DNA for the CDR3 is TGTGCCAGCAGCTTACGCACGGGACAGGGAAACACTGAAGCTTTCTTT.

V gene TRBV9 combines with J gene TRBJ1-3, with TRBD1 matching 7 bases. V lost 4 bases to trimming and J lost 0 bases; unmatched junction nucleotides: 4. The CDR3 runs 15 residues. Germline CDR1 SGDLS, CDR2 YYNGEE. Here the CDR3 DNA reads TGTGCCAGCAGCACCGGACAGGTCTCTGGAAACACCATATATTTT. Its protein is CASSTGQVSGNTIYF.

The genes are TRBV5-4 and TRBJ2-7; D is ambiguous. This CDR3 contains 15 residues. Germline-derived CDR1 and CDR2 are SGHNT and YYREEE (reference sequence). V shed 1 base and J shed 7 bases, with 18 bases lying between them. CDR3 amino acids: CASSLSTVNTGEQYF. The CDR3 region has the DNA TGTGCCAGCAGCTTGTCAACAGTGAACACCGGGGAGCAGTACTTC. Complete variable domain (other parts from reference TRBV5-4 and TRBJ2-7): ETGVTQSPTHLIKTRGQQVTLRCSSQSGHNTVSWYQQALGQGPQFIFQYYREEENGRGNFPPRFSGLQFPNYSSELNVNALELDDSALYLCASSLSTVNTGEQYFGPGTRLTVT.

In its sample, this clonotype was seen once. A clone one base away is much larger, so this may be a read error. This chain joins TRBV2 and TRBJ1-6, with a weak D call TRBD1 (5 bases). The CDR3 has 14 residues. CDR1 and CDR2 (germline): SNHLY, FYNNEI. Trimming left V 4 bases short and J 5 bases short, with 9 bases between. For the CDR3, the DNA is TGTGCCAGCAGTGGGCCAGGGAATAATTCACCCCTCCACTTT. Amino acids: CASSGPGNNSPLHF.

This clonotype was counted a few times. V gene TRBV25-1 combines with J gene TRBJ1-5, with TRBD1 matching 8 bases. The trim removed 4 bases at V and 5 bases at J, leaving 4 bases unmatched. Germline CDR1 MGHDK, CDR2 SYGVNS. CDR3 length: 14 residues. The CDR3 protein is CASSGDRGYQPQHF. The CDR3 region has the DNA TGTGCCAGCAGTGGAGACAGGGGCTATCAGCCCCAGCATTTT.

This clonotype was detected ten times or more. The rearrangement joins TRBV6-5 to TRBJ2-2, with 7 bases fitting TRBD2. Germline CDR1 MNHEY, CDR2 SVGAGI. This CDR3 has 12 amino acids. The V and J ends lost 6 bases and 8 bases, in that order; junction bases with no gene match: 3. CDR3 sequence: CASSNGGGELFF. Written as DNA, the CDR3 is TGTGCCAGCAGCAACGGGGGGGGGGAGCTGTTTTTT.

The J gene is TRBJ2-7, the V gene TRBV13, with D tentatively TRBD1 (5 bases). Germline assignment: CDR1 PRHDT and CDR2 FYEKMQ (reference sequence). The length of the CDR3 is 14 residues. Trimming pared 6 bases from V and 6 bases from J, leaving 18 bases between. The CDR3 protein is CASSLEDWGAEQYF. CDR3 nucleotides: TGTGCCAGCAGTTTGGAAGATTGGGGCGCCGAGCAGTACTTC.

This clonotype has a count of ten or more. V and J are TRBV11-2 and TRBJ1-4; D gene ambiguous. The CDR3 is 16 residues long. CDR1 is SGHAT and CDR2 is FQNNGV in the germline V gene. V was trimmed by 1 base and J by 2 bases, leaving 11 bases between them. Here the CDR3 reads CASSLGGFPTNEKLFF. DNA for the CDR3: TGTGCCAGCAGCTTAGGGGGTTTTCCGACTAATGAAAAACTGTTTTTT.

The table lists this clonotype with many counts. This sequence joins TRBV5-1 and TRBJ1-2, with D unclear. This CDR3 is 13 amino acids long. The V and J ends lost 3 bases and 5 bases respectively, with 11 bases between them. CDR1 and CDR2 (germline): SGHRS, YFSETQ. In nucleotides, the CDR3 is TGCGCCAGCAGCTCGGGCTGGGGTTATGGCTACACCTTC. Residues: CASSSGWGYGYTF. Based on the CDR3 plus reference TRBV5-1 and TRBJ1-2, the full variable domain is KAGVTQTPRYLIKTRGQQVTLSCSPISGHRSVSWYQQTPGQGLQFLFEYFSETQRNKGNFPGRFSGRQFSNSRSEMNVSTLELGDSALYLCASSSGWGYGYTFGSGTRLTVV.

The chain carries TRBV10-3 and TRBJ1-5; the D is unclear. V was clipped by 2 bases and J by 1 base, with 6 bases between them. CDR1 and CDR2 from the germline V gene are ENHRY and SYGVKD. This CDR3 has 14 amino acids. CDR3 nucleotide sequence: TGTGCCATCAGTGAGGCGGGGAGCAATCAGCCCCAGCATTTT. Residues: CAISEAGSNQPQHF.

The sample holds many counts of this clonotype. The rearrangement joins TRBV3-1 to TRBJ1-2; maybe TRBD1 (5 bases). This CDR3 is built from 14 residues. Germline loops: CDR1 LGHDT, CDR2 YNNKEL (reference sequence). V was trimmed by 4 bases and J by 4 bases, leaving 13 bases between them. In DNA form, the CDR3 reads TGTGCCAGCAGCCTGAGGGACGGGGGCTATGGCTACACCTTC. It codes for CASSLRDGGYGYTF. The full variable domain, completed using reference TRBV3-1 and TRBJ1-2, is DTAVSQTPKYLVTQMGNDKSIKCEQNLGHDTMYWYKQDSKKFLKIMFSYNNKELIINETVPNRFSPKSPDKAHLNLHINSLELGDSAVYFCASSLRDGGYGYTFGSGTRLTVV.

This clonotype was seen a few times. This rearrangement joins TRBV20-1 to TRBJ1-3; D not certain. CDR1 is DFQATT and CDR2 is SNEGSKA in the germline V gene (reference sequence). CDR3 length: 14 amino acids. The V and J ends lost 0 bases and 6 bases respectively, with 12 bases between them. This chain's CDR3 is CSAREPSLANTIYF. Written as DNA, the CDR3 is TGCAGTGCTAGAGAGCCGTCCCTTGCAAACACCATATATTTT.

This clonotype came up many times. The CDR3 sequence: CASTLTGTGEKLFF. The CDR3 DNA follows: TGTGCCAGCACCTTGACAGGGACAGGTGAAAAACTGTTTTTT. The chain recombines TRBV2 with TRBJ1-4, with 8 nucleotides matching TRBD1. Per germline, CDR1 SNHLY and CDR2 FYNNEI. This CDR3 contains 14 residues. Trimming removed 7 bases from V and 7 bases from J; junction bases left unmatched: 8.

The chain joins TRBV2 to TRBJ1-5; D is unclear. Germline V lookup: CDR1 SNHLY, CDR2 FYNNEI. V dropped 3 bases and J dropped 5 bases, with 5 bases sitting between them. The CDR3 sequence is 12 residues long. CDR3 DNA sequence: TGTGCCAGCAGTGATGATCATCAGCCCCAGCATTTT. Its protein is CASSDDHQPQHF.

Many counts were recorded for this clonotype. V and J are TRBV5-1 and TRBJ1-4, with D tentatively TRBD1 (5 bases). This CDR3 region has 13 residues. The germline V and J ends were trimmed by 4 bases and 6 bases, with 10 bases remaining between them. Germline lookup yields CDR1 SGHRS and CDR2 YFSETQ. The chain's CDR3 is CASSPGTDEKLFF. CDR3 nucleotides: TGCGCCAGCAGCCCCGGGACGGATGAAAAACTGTTTTTT. Full variable domain (outside the CDR3, taken from reference TRBV5-1 and TRBJ1-4): KAGVTQTPRYLIKTRGQQVTLSCSPISGHRSVSWYQQTPGQGLQFLFEYFSETQRNKGNFPGRFSGRQFSNSRSEMNVSTLELGDSALYLCASSPGTDEKLFFGSGTQLSVL.

As to this clonotype: A much more abundant neighbour one base away suggests this may be a read error. The V and J genes are TRBV11-2 and TRBJ1-1, with a possible D match to TRBD1 (6 bases). This CDR3 has 13 amino acids. Germline CDR1 SGHAT, CDR2 FQNNGV. V was cut by 5 bases and J by 7 bases, with 14 bases left in between. The CDR3 loop reads CASSLATGLEAFF. The DNA for the CDR3 is TGTGCCAGCAGCCTAGCGACAGGCCTTGAAGCTTTCTTT.

In the case of this clonotype: Its ends do not fully match the called genes, so a read error is possible. The CDR3 coding sequence is TGTGCCACCAGTGATCCTACGGGGGTGGATGGCCACACCTTC. Translation: CATSDPTGVDGHTF. J is TRBJ1-2 and V is TRBV24-1, with D tentatively TRBD1 (5 bases). The length of the CDR3 is 14 residues. Per the germline V gene, CDR1 is KGHDR and CDR2 is SFDVKD.

A remark on this clonotype: Lacking the conserved final phenylalanine or tryptophan, this CDR3 likely reflects a read error. The chain carries TRBV19 and TRBJ1-5, with a tentative D call TRBD1 (5 bases). The length of the CDR3 is 17 residues. CDR1 and CDR2 (germline): LNHDA, SQIVND (reference sequence). DNA for the CDR3: TGTGCCAGTAGCTTCCTTCCGGGACCGAGGAGCAATCGGCCCCAGCATTCT. This translates into CASSFLPGPRSNRPQHS.